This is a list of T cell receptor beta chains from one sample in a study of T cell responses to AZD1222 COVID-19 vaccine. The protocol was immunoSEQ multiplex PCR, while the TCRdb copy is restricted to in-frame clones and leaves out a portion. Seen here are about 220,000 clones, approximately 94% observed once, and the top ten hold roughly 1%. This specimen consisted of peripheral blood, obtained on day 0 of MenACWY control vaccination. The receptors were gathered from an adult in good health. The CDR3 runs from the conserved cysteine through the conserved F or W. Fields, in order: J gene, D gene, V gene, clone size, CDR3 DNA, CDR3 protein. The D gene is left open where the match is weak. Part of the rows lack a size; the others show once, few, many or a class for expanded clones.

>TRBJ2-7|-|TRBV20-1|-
TGCAGTGCTAATGAGGGTGGATACGAGCAGTACTTC
CSANEGGYEQYF
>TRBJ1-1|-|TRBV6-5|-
TGTGCCAGCAGCCCCACGTGGGGGCCGGTTGAAGCTTTCTTT
CASSPTWGPVEAFF
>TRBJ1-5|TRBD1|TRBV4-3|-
TGCGCCAGCAGCCAAGGGCAGGGGGCAAATCAGCCCCAGCATTTT
CASSQGQGANQPQHF
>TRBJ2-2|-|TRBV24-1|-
TGTGCCACCAGTGATTCATACGGCGGGGAGCTGTTTTTT
CATSDSYGGELFF
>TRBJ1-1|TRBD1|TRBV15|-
TGTGCCACCAGCGTAGACAGGGGGCGGGACACTGAAGCTTTCTTT
CATSVDRGRDTEAFF
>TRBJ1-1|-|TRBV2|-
TGTGCCACCATGCGGAGGGTAATAGCTGAAGCTTTCTTT
CATMRRVIAEAFF
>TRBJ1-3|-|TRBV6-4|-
TGTGCCAGCAGTGGGCCCGAAAAGGGCTCTGGAAACACCATATATTTT
CASSGPEKGSGNTIYF
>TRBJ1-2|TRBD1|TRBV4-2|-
TGTGCCAGCAGCCAAGATCTGGCAGGGGGCGCGAGGAGGTATGGCTACACCTTC
CASSQDLAGGARRYGYTF
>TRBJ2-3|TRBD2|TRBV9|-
TGTGCCAGCAGCGTCGGTCCTAGCGGGCCAGGGGGCACAGATACGCAGTATTTT
CASSVGPSGPGGTDTQYF
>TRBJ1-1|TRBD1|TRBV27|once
TGTGCCAGCAGGCCAGGGGGGGGCACTGAAGCTTTCTTT
CASRPGGGTEAFF
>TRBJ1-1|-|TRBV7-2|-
TGTGCCAGCAGTTCAGGGTATGGTGGTGAAGCTTTCTTT
CASSSGYGGEAFF
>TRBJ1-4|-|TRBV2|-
TGTGCCAGCAGTGAAGGGGAGGTTGCGGGGAAGAAACTGTTTTTT
CASSEGEVAGKKLFF
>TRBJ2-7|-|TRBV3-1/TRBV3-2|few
TGTGCCAGCAGCCGGGGCCTAGAAGGGGAGCAGTACTTC
CASSRGLEGEQYF
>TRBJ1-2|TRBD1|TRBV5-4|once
TGTGCCAGCAGCCCCCCGGGACAGGGAACTTATGGCTACACCTTC
CASSPPGQGTYGYTF
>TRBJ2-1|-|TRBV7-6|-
TGTGCCAGCAGCTTGGCCCCTGGAAACAATGAGCAGTTCTTC
CASSLAPGNNEQFF
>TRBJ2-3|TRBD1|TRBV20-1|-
TGCAGTGCTAGTGGGGGACAGGGAACGGATACGCAGTATTTT
CSASGGQGTDTQYF
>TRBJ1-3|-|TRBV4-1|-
TGCGCCAGCAGCCAAGGGTACGGCCTAACCGGAAACACCATATATTTT
CASSQGYGLTGNTIYF
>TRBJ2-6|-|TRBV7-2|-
TGTGCCAGCAGCTTAGTTGGGGGCTCTGGGGCCAACGTCCTGACTTTC
CASSLVGGSGANVLTF
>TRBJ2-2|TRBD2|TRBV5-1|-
TGCGCCAGCAGCTTGAGGACCGGGACTAGCGCCGGGGAGCTGTTTTTT
CASSLRTGTSAGELFF
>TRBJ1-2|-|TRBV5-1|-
TGCGCCAGCAGCGTCACATCCTATGGCTACACCTTC
CASSVTSYGYTF
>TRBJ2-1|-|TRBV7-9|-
TGTGCCAGCAGCCCGGAGGCAATAAGCTTCGAGCAGTTCTTC
CASSPEAISFEQFF
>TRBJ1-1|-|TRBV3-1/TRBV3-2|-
TGTTCCAGCAGCCAAGTGGGGGCGAACACTGAAGCTTTCTTT
CSSSQVGANTEAFF
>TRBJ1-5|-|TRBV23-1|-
TGCGCCAGCAGTCAAGGGGCTTATTGGGATCAGCCCCAGCATTTT
CASSQGAYWDQPQHF
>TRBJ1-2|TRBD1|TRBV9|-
TGTGCCAGCAAACCAACAGGGGGCGGTAACTATGGCTACACCTTC
CASKPTGGGNYGYTF
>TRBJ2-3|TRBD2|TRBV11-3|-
TGTGCCAGCAGCTTAGATCCCTTCGGGCGGGGGGGCACAGATACGCAGTATTTT
CASSLDPFGRGGTDTQYF
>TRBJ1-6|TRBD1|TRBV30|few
TGTGCCTGCTCATGGGACAGTAATTCACCCCTCCACTTT
CACSWDSNSPLHF
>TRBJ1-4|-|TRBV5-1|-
TGCGCCAGCAGCTTGGGACATGCAACTAATGAAAAACTGTTTTTT
CASSLGHATNEKLFF
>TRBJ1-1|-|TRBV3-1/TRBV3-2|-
TGTGCCAGCAGCCGGTCAGGGTACACTGAAGCTTTCTTT
CASSRSGYTEAFF
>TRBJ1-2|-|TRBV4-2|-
TGTGCCAGCAGCCAAGGTAACTATGGCTACACCTTC
CASSQGNYGYTF
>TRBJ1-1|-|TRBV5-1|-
TGCGCCAGCAGCTTGTCACAGCAGATACCCGGTGAAGCTTTCTTT
CASSLSQQIPGEAFF
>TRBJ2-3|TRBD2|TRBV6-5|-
TGTGCCAGCAGCCCCAGCGGGGGGGTCACAGATACGCAGTATTTT
CASSPSGGVTDTQYF
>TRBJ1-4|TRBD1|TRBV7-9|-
TGTGCCAGCAGCTTCGGACAGGGGAATGAAAAACTGTTTTTT
CASSFGQGNEKLFF
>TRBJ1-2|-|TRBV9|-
TGTGCCAGCAGCGAGACCGGGACCCACTATGGCTACACCTTC
CASSETGTHYGYTF
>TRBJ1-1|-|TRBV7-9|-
TGTGCCAGCAGCGCCGGGAGACAGAACACTGAAGCTTTCTTT
CASSAGRQNTEAFF
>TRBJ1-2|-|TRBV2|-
TGTGCCAGCAGCGTAAGCCAAGGGGGTGATGGCTACACCTTC
CASSVSQGGDGYTF
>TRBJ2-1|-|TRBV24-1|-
TGTGCCACCAGTGATTACGATGAGCAGTTCTTC
CATSDYDEQFF
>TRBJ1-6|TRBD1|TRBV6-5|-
TGTGCCAGCAGTTACAAGGGGGCTCAGAATTCACCCCTCCACTTT
CASSYKGAQNSPLHF
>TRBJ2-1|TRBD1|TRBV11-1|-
TGTGCCAGCAGCCTAAGAACAGGGGCCCAGTTCTTC
CASSLRTGAQFF
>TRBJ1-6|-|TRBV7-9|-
TGTGCCAGCAGCTTCGCTGGTCCATCACCCCTCCACTTT
CASSFAGPSPLHF
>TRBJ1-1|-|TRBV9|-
TGTGCCAGCAGCGTTGCGGGGCCCACTGAAGCTTTCTTT
CASSVAGPTEAFF
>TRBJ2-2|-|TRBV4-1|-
TGCGCCAGCAGCCAAGATCCTACCCGTGGGGCGGTAAGAAACACCGGGGAGCTGTTTTTT
CASSQDPTRGAVRNTGELFF
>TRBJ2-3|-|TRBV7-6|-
TGTGCCAGCAGCGCTTACACAGATACGCAGTATTTT
CASSAYTDTQYF
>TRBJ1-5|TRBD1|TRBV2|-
TGTGCCAGCAGTGAAGCGGACAGGAATCAGCCCCAGCATTTT
CASSEADRNQPQHF
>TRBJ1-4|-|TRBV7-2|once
TGTGCCAGCAGCTGGAGAGCAACTAATGAAAAACTGTTTTTT
CASSWRATNEKLFF